The 25 T cell receptor beta chains listed next were all sequenced from one sample in a study of PD-L1 blockade in urothelial cancer (dated by TCRdb to 2016 to 2017). Interpreted using the paper, the time point label stands for: peripheral blood 6 weeks after treatment start. Library preparation was by the immunoSEQ multiplex PCR assay. TCRdb limited this immuneACCESS table to in-frame rearrangements with V and J called. A share of clones is missing; checked studies link under half to unresolved V genes, and the rest is unexplained. The table for this sample lists tens of thousands of clones; 70% to 90% of them were counted only once. The ten largest clones take up about 2% of the sample. The sequenced sample was PBMCs, obtained around atezolizumab (anti-PD-L1) treatment. These receptors all stem from a man aged 50 to 59 with urothelial cancer.

V and J are TRBV6-1 and TRBJ2-7, with D possibly TRBD2 on 6 matching bases. CDR3 length equals 15 residues. CDR1 is MNHNS, CDR2 SASEGT, per germline. V was trimmed by 5 bases and J by 0 bases, leaving 14 bases between them. The CDR3 reads CASSQEHSGSYEQYF. The CDR3 nucleotides are TGTGCCAGCAGTCAAGAACATAGCGGCTCCTACGAGCAGTACTTC.

The V gene is TRBV27, the J gene TRBJ2-7; D perhaps matches TRBD1 (5 bases). The germline V and J ends were trimmed by 1 base and 2 bases, with 9 bases remaining between them. Germline V lookup: CDR1 MNHEY, CDR2 SMNVEV (reference sequence). This CDR3 has 14 amino acids. This chain's CDR3 is CASSLWAGPYEQYF. CDR3 in DNA: TGTGCCAGCAGTTTATGGGCAGGGCCCTACGAGCAGTACTTC.

J is TRBJ1-5 and V is TRBV4-1; D is perhaps TRBD1 (5 bases). Germline assignment: CDR1 MGHRA and CDR2 YSYEKL. This CDR3 has 14 residues. Trimming removed 5 bases from V and 3 bases from J, with 11 bases in between. The CDR3 reads CASSGWGPNQPQHF. CDR3 nucleotide sequence: TGCGCCAGCAGCGGATGGGGCCCCAATCAGCCCCAGCATTTT.

The chain employs TRBV5-1 and TRBJ1-6; TRBD1 is a possible D gene (6 bases). There are 14 residues in the CDR3. Germline V CDR1 and CDR2: SGHRS, YFSETQ. The V gene lost 4 bases and the J gene lost 4 bases, with 9 bases spanning the gap. This CDR3 is CASSPGQYNSPLHF. CDR3 in DNA: TGCGCCAGCAGCCCCGGACAGTATAATTCACCCCTCCACTTT.

The rearrangement uses TRBV18 and TRBJ2-5; 12 nucleotides align to TRBD1. CDR3 size: 17 residues. The germline gives CDR1 KGHSH, CDR2 LQKENI. Trimming removed 6 bases from V and 5 bases from J; junction bases left unmatched: 13. DNA for the CDR3: TGTGCCAGCTCCGCCCGGGCCGGGACAGGGGGCATGGAGACCCAGTACTTC. It is translated as CASSARAGTGGMETQYF. Full variable domain (missing parts from reference TRBV18 and TRBJ2-5): NAGVMQNPRHLVRRRGQEARLRCSPMKGHSHVYWYRQLPEEGLKFMVYLQKENIIDESGMPKERFSAEFPKEGPSILRIQQVVRGDSAAYFCASSARAGTGGMETQYFGPGTRLLVL.

The rearrangement links TRBV10-3 to TRBJ2-5; D perhaps matches TRBD2 (6 bases). The germline V gene encodes CDR1 ENHRY and CDR2 SYGVKD. V lost 3 bases and J 7 bases, leaving 24 bases between the germline ends. The CDR3 has 17 residues. The CDR3 spells CAISETPGSGPDTTQYF. DNA for the CDR3: TGTGCCATCAGTGAAACCCCGGGTAGCGGCCCAGACACGACCCAGTACTTC.

V gene TRBV20-1 combines with J gene TRBJ2-5; the D gene is possibly TRBD1 (6 bases). Germline V CDR1 and CDR2: DFQATT, SNEGSKA (reference sequence). The CDR3 contains 11 residues. V was shortened by 5 bases and J by 5 bases, with 9 bases between the two germline ends. For the CDR3, the DNA is TGCAGTGCTGCTAGGGGGGAGACCCAGTACTTC. This codes for CSAARGETQYF.

The rearrangement uses TRBV4-2 and TRBJ2-7; the D gene is possibly TRBD1 (5 bases). Trimming left V 4 bases short and J 2 bases short, with 12 bases between. CDR3 size: 14 residues. Germline V lookup: CDR1 LGHNA, CDR2 YNFKEQ. CDR3 residues: CASSRQGGTYEQYF. The CDR3, as DNA: TGTGCCAGCAGCCGGCAGGGTGGCACCTACGAGCAGTACTTC.

This chain links TRBV13 with TRBJ1-1, with a weak D call TRBD1 (6 bases). Trimming pared 4 bases from V and 1 base from J, leaving 10 bases between. From germline, CDR1 is PRHDT and CDR2 FYEKMQ (reference sequence). The CDR3 spans 14 residues. In nucleotides, the CDR3 is TGTGCCAGCAGCTCTACAGGGACGAACACTGAAGCTTTCTTT. It yields the protein CASSSTGTNTEAFF. Full variable domain (rest looked up from reference TRBV13 and TRBJ1-1): AAGVIQSPRHLIKEKRETATLKCYPIPRHDTVYWYQQGPGQDPQFLISFYEKMQSDKGSIPDRFSAQQFSDYHSELNMSSLELGDSALYFCASSSTGTNTEAFFGQGTRLTVV.

The rearrangement uses TRBV28 and TRBJ2-2, with D uncertain. This CDR3 region has 12 residues. V was clipped by 6 bases and J by 1 base, with 3 bases between them. Germline V CDR1 and CDR2: MDHEN, SYDVKM. The CDR3: CASRRNTGELFF. In nucleotides, the CDR3 is TGTGCCAGCAGGCGGAACACCGGGGAGCTGTTTTTT.

The chain couples TRBV5-1 to TRBJ2-2; TRBD2 agrees at 7 bases. Germline assignment: CDR1 SGHRS and CDR2 YFSETQ. The V gene end was trimmed by 6 bases and the J gene end by 0 bases; junction bases not matched to a gene: 5. The CDR3 consists of 15 residues. The chain's CDR3 is CASTSSGANTGELFF. CDR3 in DNA: TGCGCCAGCACCTCTAGCGGTGCGAACACCGGGGAGCTGTTTTTT.

The V call is TRBV6-5, the J call TRBJ1-2; 8 bases match TRBD1. CDR1 and CDR2 from the germline V gene are MNHEY and SVGAGI. This CDR3 has 13 amino acids. V was clipped by 6 bases and J by 4 bases; unmatched bases: 4. CDR3 DNA: TGTGCCAGCAGCCGGGACAGGAGCTATGGCTACACCTTC. Translating it yields CASSRDRSYGYTF.

This clone came up a few times. The chain is built from TRBV4-3 and TRBJ2-3; D perhaps matches TRBD2 (5 bases). Deletions cut 0 bases from V and 6 bases from J, with 28 bases between. The CDR3 covers 20 residues. The germline gives CDR1 LGHNA, CDR2 YSLEER. CDR3 bases: TGCGCCAGCAGCCAAGAATGGCTAGCAGGCTCGTGGCCCCCTGGGGATACGCAGTATTTT. Translating it yields CASSQEWLAGSWPPGDTQYF.

The chain joins TRBV29-1 to TRBJ2-1; 8 nucleotides agree with TRBD2. This CDR3 spans 16 amino acids. J lost 1 base, V lost 4 bases, and 9 bases had no gene match. Germline V gene sequence: CDR1 SQVTM, CDR2 ANQGSEA. CDR3 nucleotide sequence: TGCAGCGTTGCGGGGGGGGAGCGGGGATCCTACAATGAGCAGTTCTTC. Translated: CSVAGGERGSYNEQFF.

The chain employs TRBV6-5 and TRBJ1-1, with D possibly TRBD1 on 6 matching bases. Germline V gene sequence: CDR1 MNHEY, CDR2 SVGAGI. This CDR3 contains 15 residues. Between the trimmed V and J ends, which lost 0 bases and 5 bases, there was a span of 13 bases. This CDR3 reads CASSYSVRGETEAFF. The CDR3 DNA follows: TGTGCCAGCAGTTACTCAGTCAGGGGAGAAACTGAAGCTTTCTTT.

The chain employs TRBV4-1 and TRBJ2-5, with 14 bases identical to TRBD2. The J call may be wrong; the DNA end is better matched by TRBJ2-7. Germline assignment: CDR1 MGHRA and CDR2 YSYEKL. This CDR3 contains 18 residues. CDR3 loop: CASSQGLAGAHMAYEQYF. The CDR3, as DNA: TGCGCCAGCAGCCAGGGACTAGCGGGAGCGCATATGGCCTACGAGCAGTACTTC.

The CDR3 loop is CASSRTGMRSEAFF. The CDR3 region has the DNA TGTGCCAGCAGTAGGACAGGTATGCGTTCTGAAGCTTTCTTT. The V call is TRBV6-5, the J call TRBJ1-1, with 7 nucleotides matching TRBD1. Germline CDR1 MNHEY, CDR2 SVGAGI. This CDR3 is 14 amino acids long. V lost 5 bases and J lost 6; bases outside the gene matches: 9.

The genes are TRBV27 and TRBJ2-5; D not certain. Germline values: CDR1 MNHEY, CDR2 SMNVEV (reference sequence). The CDR3 is 13 residues long. Between the trimmed V and J ends, which lost 6 bases and 5 bases, there was a span of 13 bases. DNA of the CDR3: TGTGCCAGCAGCCGGTTCTCGTCGGAGACCCAGTACTTC. Its protein product is CASSRFSSETQYF.

This chain joins TRBV6-1 and TRBJ2-5, with TRBD1 identical over 7 bases. Germline assignment: CDR1 MNHNS and CDR2 SASEGT. The junction had 1 base not matched to a gene; V was cut back by 4 bases and J by 2 bases. The CDR3 extends over 13 amino acids. The CDR3 is CASSGDRQETQYF. The CDR3 DNA reads as TGTGCCAGCAGTGGGGACAGACAAGAGACCCAGTACTTC.

There are a few counts of this clone. This chain links TRBV13 with TRBJ2-3; TRBD1 matches at 12 bases. Germline lookup yields CDR1 PRHDT and CDR2 FYEKMQ (reference sequence). J lost 4 bases, V lost 6 bases, and 11 bases had no gene match. This CDR3 region has 17 residues. This chain's CDR3 is CASRLYWDRGPADTQYF. CDR3 bases: TGTGCCAGCAGGTTGTATTGGGACAGGGGGCCGGCAGATACGCAGTATTTT.

The chain has TRBV11-1 and TRBJ2-7, with D possibly being TRBD1 (5 bases). The V gene lost 0 bases and the J gene lost 0 bases, with 12 bases spanning the gap. This CDR3 has 16 residues. The V gene's germline CDR1 is SGHAT and CDR2 FQDESV (reference sequence). Written as DNA, the CDR3 is TGTGCCAGCAGCTTAGCAGGGCAGGGCGGCTCCTACGAGCAGTACTTC. It codes for CASSLAGQGGSYEQYF.

The rearrangement uses TRBV6-5 and TRBJ1-1; D might be TRBD1 (5 bases). V lost 1 base and J lost 1, with 7 bases in between. Germline V lookup: CDR1 MNHEY, CDR2 SVGAGI. This CDR3 region has 14 residues. The CDR3 protein is CASSYFRGNTEAFF. Written as DNA, the CDR3 is TGTGCCAGCAGTTACTTTAGGGGGAACACTGAAGCTTTCTTT.

This clone has ten or more counts. The chain joins TRBV6-1 to TRBJ1-2, with TRBD1 as a possible D gene (6 bases). CDR1 and CDR2 (germline): MNHNS, SASEGT. The CDR3 totals 14 residues. V lost 6 bases to trimming and J lost 2 bases, with 13 bases between them. The CDR3 reads CASSRRGANYGYTF. The CDR3 DNA is TGTGCCAGCAGCCGACGGGGGGCGAACTATGGCTACACCTTC.

The chain has TRBV28 and TRBJ2-7; 7 bases line up with TRBD1. The CDR3 covers 14 residues. V was pared by 3 bases and J by 2 bases, with 4 bases of the junction left unmatched. Germline loops: CDR1 MDHEN, CDR2 SYDVKM. The CDR3 loop reads CASSFAGTAYEQYF. CDR3 coding DNA: TGTGCCAGCAGTTTCGCCGGGACAGCCTACGAGCAGTACTTC.

The chain joins TRBV6-1 to TRBJ2-5; 11 positions match TRBD2. The germline V gene has CDR1 MNHNS and CDR2 SASEGT. This CDR3 is 14 amino acids long. V was pared by 6 bases and J by 2 bases, with 2 bases of the junction left unmatched. The CDR3 is CASRPSGGQETQYF. In DNA form, the CDR3 reads TGTGCCAGCAGACCTAGCGGGGGGCAAGAGACCCAGTACTTC.